This T cell receptor beta chain was sequenced for a study of shared clonotypes between healthy human individuals. Naive-designated CD8 cells lacked CD45RO, were positively enriched for CCR7, and omitted terminally differentiated effector memory CD45RA+ cells. This CDR3 region has 16 residues. CDR1 is SEHNR and CDR2 is FQNEAQ in the germline V gene (reference sequence). V was clipped by 5 bases and J by 2 bases, with 17 bases between them. Sequenced by immunoSEQ multiplex PCR; TCRdb stores in-frame clones only, minus some. The table has millions of clones, about 93% seen once; the top ten hold under 2%.

The chain carries TRBV7-9 and TRBJ2-3; D uncertain. Specimen: naive CD8+ T cells from PBMCs. The sequence was collected from a man aged 18 to 29 in good health. Some clones in this sample may be carry-over from other donors' samples. CDR3 DNA sequence: TGTGCCAGCAGCCCGAACTACGAGAGCGCCACAGATACGCAGTATTTT. It translates to CASSPNYESATDTQYF.